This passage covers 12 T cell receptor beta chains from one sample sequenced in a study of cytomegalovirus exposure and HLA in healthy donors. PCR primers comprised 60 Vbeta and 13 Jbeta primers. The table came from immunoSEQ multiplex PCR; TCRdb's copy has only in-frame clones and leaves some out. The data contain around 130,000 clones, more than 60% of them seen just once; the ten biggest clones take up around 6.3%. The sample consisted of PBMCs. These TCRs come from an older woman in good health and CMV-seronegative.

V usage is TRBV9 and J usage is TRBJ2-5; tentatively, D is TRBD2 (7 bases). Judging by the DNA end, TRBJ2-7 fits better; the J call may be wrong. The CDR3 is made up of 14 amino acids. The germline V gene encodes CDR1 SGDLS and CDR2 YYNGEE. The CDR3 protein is CASSVGGGPYEQYF. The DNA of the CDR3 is TGTGCCAGCAGCGTAGGGGGGGGCCCCTACGAGCAGTACTTC.

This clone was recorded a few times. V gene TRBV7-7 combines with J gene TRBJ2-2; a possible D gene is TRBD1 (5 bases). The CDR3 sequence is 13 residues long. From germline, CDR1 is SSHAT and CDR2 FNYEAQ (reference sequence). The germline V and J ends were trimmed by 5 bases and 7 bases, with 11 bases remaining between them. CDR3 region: CASSPQGDGELFF. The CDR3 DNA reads TGTGCCAGCAGCCCCCAAGGGGACGGGGAGCTGTTTTTT.

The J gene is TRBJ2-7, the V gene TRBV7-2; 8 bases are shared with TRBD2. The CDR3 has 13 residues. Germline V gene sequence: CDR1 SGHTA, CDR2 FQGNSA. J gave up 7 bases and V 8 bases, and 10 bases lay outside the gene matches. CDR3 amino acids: CASSPGGKWEQYF. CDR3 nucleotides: TGTGCCAGCTCCCCGGGGGGGAAGTGGGAGCAGTACTTC.

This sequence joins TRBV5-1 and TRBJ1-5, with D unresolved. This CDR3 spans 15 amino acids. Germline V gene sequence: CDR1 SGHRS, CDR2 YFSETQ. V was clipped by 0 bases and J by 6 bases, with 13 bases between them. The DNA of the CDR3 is TGCGCCAGCAGCTTGGTGGGTTCGGAGGGTCAGCCCCAGCATTTT. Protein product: CASSLVGSEGQPQHF.

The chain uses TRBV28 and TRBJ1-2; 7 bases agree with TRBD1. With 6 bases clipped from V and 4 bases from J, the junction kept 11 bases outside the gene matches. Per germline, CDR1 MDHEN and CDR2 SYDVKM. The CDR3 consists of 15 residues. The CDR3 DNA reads TGTGCCAGCAGCGCCCCCCAAGGGGGCGGCTATGGCTACACCTTC. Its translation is CASSAPQGGGYGYTF.

CDR3 sequence reads: CASSSPGGYEQYF. DNA of the CDR3: TGTGCCAGCTCTTCCCCGGGGGGCTACGAGCAGTACTTC. V is TRBV6-5 and J is TRBJ2-7, with 7 nucleotides matching TRBD2. V gave up 8 bases and J gave up 3 bases; unmatched junction bases: 7. The CDR3 totals 13 residues. Looked up from germline, CDR1 is MNHEY and CDR2 is SVGAGI.

In DNA, the CDR3 is TGTGCCAGCACCCTAGCGGGGGCCAGCACAGATACGCAGTATTTT. Protein: CASTLAGASTDTQYF. The chain has TRBV6-6 and TRBJ2-3, with TRBD2 identical over 10 bases. Germline V gene sequence: CDR1 MNHNY, CDR2 SVGAGI (reference sequence). The junction had 4 bases not matched to a gene; V was cut back by 7 bases and J by 0 bases. The CDR3 loop spans 15 amino acids.

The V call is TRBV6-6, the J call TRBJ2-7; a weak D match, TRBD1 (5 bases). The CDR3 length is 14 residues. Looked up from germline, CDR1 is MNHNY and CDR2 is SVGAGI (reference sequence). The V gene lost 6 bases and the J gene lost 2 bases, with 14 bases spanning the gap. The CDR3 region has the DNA TGTGCCAGCAGACCGACTTGGACACCCTACGAGCAGTACTTC. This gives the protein CASRPTWTPYEQYF.

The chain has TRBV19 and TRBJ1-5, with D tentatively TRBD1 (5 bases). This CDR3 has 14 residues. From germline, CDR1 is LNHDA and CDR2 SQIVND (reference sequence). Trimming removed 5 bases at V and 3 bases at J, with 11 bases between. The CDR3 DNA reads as TGTGCCAGTAGTCCTCAGGGAACCAATCAGCCCCAGCATTTT. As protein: CASSPQGTNQPQHF.

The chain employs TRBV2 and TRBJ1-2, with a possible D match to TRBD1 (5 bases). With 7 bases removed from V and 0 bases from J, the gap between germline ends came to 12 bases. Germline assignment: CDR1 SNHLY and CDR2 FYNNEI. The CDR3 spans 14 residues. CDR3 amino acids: CASTRGGANYGYTF. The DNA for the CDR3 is TGTGCCAGCACCCGGGGGGGAGCTAACTATGGCTACACCTTC.

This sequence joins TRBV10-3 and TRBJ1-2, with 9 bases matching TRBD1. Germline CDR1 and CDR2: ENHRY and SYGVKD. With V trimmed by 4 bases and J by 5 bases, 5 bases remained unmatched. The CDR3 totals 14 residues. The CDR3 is CAISAQGARYGYTF. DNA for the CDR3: TGTGCCATCAGTGCACAGGGGGCGCGATATGGCTACACCTTC.

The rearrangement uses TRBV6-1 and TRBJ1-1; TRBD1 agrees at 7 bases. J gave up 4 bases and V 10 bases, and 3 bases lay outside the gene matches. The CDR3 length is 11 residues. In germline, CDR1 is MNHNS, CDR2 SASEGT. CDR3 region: CATRGPTEAFF. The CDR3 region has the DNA TGTGCCACAAGGGGGCCCACTGAAGCTTTCTTT.